This T cell receptor beta chain was sequenced in a study of somatic mutations in cytotoxic T cells in rheumatoid arthritis. Study information: In some cases, T-cell populations stained with V beta antibodies were flow-sorted at nearly 100% purity, and these included V beta1+ cells sequenced for TCRB. Notes on the study in general: Researchers did not know the antigen targets of the expanded CD8+ clones. The slight TRBV07 underrepresentation in rheumatoid arthritis patients was not adjusted for multiple comparisons. Rheumatoid arthritis patients showed CD8+ clonality increasing with age, unlike healthy controls.

The CDR3 has 12 amino acids. Germline trimming cut 6 bases from V and 8 bases from J; bases unmatched to any gene: 6. CDR1 and CDR2 (germline): WSHSY, SAAADI. Clones were sequenced by immunoSEQ multiplex PCR, and TCRdb holds only the in-frame ones, with some missing. The sample carries about 4,800 clones, approximately 80% recorded once. The sample holds a few counts of this clone. Its antigen remains unidentified. The receptor comes from a man aged 40-49 years with rheumatoid arthritis. V and J are TRBV10-2 and TRBJ1-2, with 7 bases fitting TRBD1. Material: CD8+ T cells sorted from blood, obtained at a follow-up visit. The chain's CDR3 is CASRLTGTGYTF. DNA of the CDR3: TGCGCCAGCAGATTGACAGGGACCGGCTACACCTTC.